This T cell receptor (beta chain) stems from a study of blood T cell repertoires in COVID-19 (TCRdb year 2020). Describing the broader study: Collaborator samples came from the United States, Italy and Spain and covered acute and convalescent phases of COVID-19. The repertoires were released in a freely available public database meant as a resource for research on the immune response to SARS-CoV-2. Where available, HLA class I and class II types were taken from metadata supplied by the sample provider and were not determined by assay-based typing. The prospective study material was composed of cDNA or gDNA derived from T cells, B-cell-depleted T cells, or PBMCs. Sample metadata almost always included a de-identified subject ID, COVID-19 status, age in years and sex. The samples were drawn from the first 160 participants of the ongoing ImmuneRACE study and from 950 to 1,500 subjects provided by 6 global collaborators. Subjects who had been exposed to COVID-19, were actively infected with it, or had recovered from it provided the deeply sampled blood TCRbeta repertoires that made up the dataset.

The collaborating institutions used their own protocols to collect whole blood in K2EDTA tubes. For TCRbeta analysis, collaborator samples were shipped as frozen whole blood, as isolated PBMCs, or as DNA extracted from either sample type. Sequences SNHLY (CDR1) and FYNNEI (CDR2) are obtained from the germline V gene. The CDR3 runs 14 residues from the cysteine to the phenylalanine. Only CDR3 DNA remains: 42 bases, in frame from the first base. The germline V and J ends show losses of 6 bases and 6 bases respectively, and no gene match explains 9 bases of the junction. With respect to this clone: It has no known antigen specificity. No base quality information exists; no much larger clone differs at one position.

TCRbeta CDR3 regions were amplified from genomic DNA using the immunoSEQ Assay, a bias-controlled multiplex PCR. The source study handled its data this way. The number of nucleated cells in each sample was estimated from the amplification of reference gene primers within the assay. Sequence reads were collapsed and filtered to measure the absolute abundance of every unique TCRbeta CDR3 rearrangement. Productive Simpson clonality was computed per sample as the square root of Simpson's diversity index over productive rearrangements. TCRdb stores this immuneACCESS table with in-frame sequences only. Part of the clones is absent; in the studies checked, under half of the shortfall reflects unresolved V genes, and no reason is known for the rest. The V and J calls and clone size are taken from that table; D and trimming were inferred from the DNA. In this sample the table shows about 250,000 clones, roughly 80% of which occur a single time. The ten biggest clones cover about 9% of the sample.

Here is what the overall study found, with its caveats: The amount of clinical and demographic metadata varied by source and participant and was provided uncurated.

The sequenced sample consisted of peripheral blood. This receptor was obtained from an elderly man with acute or convalescent COVID-19. The sequence is built from TRBV2 and TRBJ1-1, and 8 bases in between align with TRBD1. The CDR3 region: CASRLGQGVSEAFF. The nucleotide sequence is TGTGCCAGCAGGCTTGGACAGGGAGTTTCTGAAGCTTTCTTT.